The clone carrying this TCR beta chain was seen only once. Its target is not known. The germline gives CDR1 LNHDA, CDR2 SQIVND (reference sequence). There are 15 residues in the CDR3. With 5 bases removed from V and 7 bases from J, the gap between germline ends came to 21 bases. These data originate in a study of cytomegalovirus exposure and HLA in healthy donors. Across the study: HLA-typed donors were the source of approximately 80 million unique TCRs held in an early data release.

Findings and limits, study-wide: As a later analysis showed, a missense DCLRE1C variant was linked to trimming of TCR beta V- and J-genes. Fewer than 20,000 TCR beta sequences were associated with HLA alleles at 0.05 false discovery rate in a later analysis. Later analysis suggested most CMV-associated TCR beta chains were HLA-restricted.

The PCR ran on 60 Vbeta and 13 Jbeta primers. Assay used: immunoSEQ multiplex PCR; TCRdb lists only in-frame clones, some missing. The sample lists 200,000 to 250,000 clones, more than 85% occurring once. The chain employs TRBV19 and TRBJ2-7; D is unclear. The origin of this receptor is a woman aged 18-35 years in good health and CMV-seronegative. The sequencing input was PBMCs. Here the CDR3 reads CASSPLRVALGEQYF. The CDR3 nucleotides read TGTGCCAGTAGTCCTCTACGAGTAGCCCTTGGGGAGCAGTACTTC.